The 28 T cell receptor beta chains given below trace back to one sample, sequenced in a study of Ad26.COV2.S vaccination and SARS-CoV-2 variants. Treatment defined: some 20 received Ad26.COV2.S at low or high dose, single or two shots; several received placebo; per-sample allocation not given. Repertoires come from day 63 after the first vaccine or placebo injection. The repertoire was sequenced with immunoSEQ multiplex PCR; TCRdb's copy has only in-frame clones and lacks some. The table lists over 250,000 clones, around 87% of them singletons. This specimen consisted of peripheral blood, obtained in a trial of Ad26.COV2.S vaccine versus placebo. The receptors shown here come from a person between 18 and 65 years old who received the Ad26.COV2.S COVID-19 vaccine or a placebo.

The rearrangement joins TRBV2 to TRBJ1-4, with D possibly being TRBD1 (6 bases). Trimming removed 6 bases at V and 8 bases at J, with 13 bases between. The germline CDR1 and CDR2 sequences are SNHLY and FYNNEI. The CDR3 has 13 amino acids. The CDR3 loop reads CASRGGGEEKLFF. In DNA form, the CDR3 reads TGTGCCAGCAGAGGGGGAGGCGAAGAAAAACTGTTTTTT. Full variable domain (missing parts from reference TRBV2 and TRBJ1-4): EPEVTQTPSHQVTQMGQEVILRCVPISNHLYFYWYRQILGQKVEFLVSFYNNEISEKSEIFDDQFSVERPDGSNFTLKIRSTKLEDSAMYFCASRGGGEEKLFFGSGTQLSVL.

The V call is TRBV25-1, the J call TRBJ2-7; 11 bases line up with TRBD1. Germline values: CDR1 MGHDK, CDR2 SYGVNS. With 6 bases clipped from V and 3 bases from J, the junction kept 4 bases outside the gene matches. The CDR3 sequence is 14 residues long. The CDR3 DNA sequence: TGTGCCAGCAGGGGGGACAGGGGGATCTACGAGCAGTACTTC. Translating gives CASRGDRGIYEQYF.

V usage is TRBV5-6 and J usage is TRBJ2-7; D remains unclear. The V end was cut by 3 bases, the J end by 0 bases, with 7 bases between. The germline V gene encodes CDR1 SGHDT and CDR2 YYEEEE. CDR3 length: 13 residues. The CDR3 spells CASSSRSSYEQYF. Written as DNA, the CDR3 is TGTGCCAGCAGCTCGCGGAGCTCCTACGAGCAGTACTTC.

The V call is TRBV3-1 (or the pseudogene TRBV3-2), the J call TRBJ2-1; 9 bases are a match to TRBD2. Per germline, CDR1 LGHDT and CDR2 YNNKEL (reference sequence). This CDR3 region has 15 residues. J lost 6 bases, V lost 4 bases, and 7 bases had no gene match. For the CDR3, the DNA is TGTGCCAGCAGCCTCGTAGCGGGAGCCGGCAATGAGCAGTTCTTC. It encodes CASSLVAGAGNEQFF.

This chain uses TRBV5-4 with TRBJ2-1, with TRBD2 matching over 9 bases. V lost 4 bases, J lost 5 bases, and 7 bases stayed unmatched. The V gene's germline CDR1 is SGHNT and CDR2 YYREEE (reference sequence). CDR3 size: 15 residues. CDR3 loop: CASSRLIAGDNEQFF. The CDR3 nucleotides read TGTGCCAGCAGCCGACTAATAGCGGGAGACAATGAGCAGTTCTTC.

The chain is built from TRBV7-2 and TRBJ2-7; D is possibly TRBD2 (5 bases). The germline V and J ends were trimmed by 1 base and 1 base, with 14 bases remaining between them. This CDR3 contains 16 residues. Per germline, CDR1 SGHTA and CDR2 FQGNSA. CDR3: CASSLGAQTISYEQYF. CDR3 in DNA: TGTGCCAGCAGCTTAGGGGCTCAGACTATATCCTACGAGCAGTACTTC. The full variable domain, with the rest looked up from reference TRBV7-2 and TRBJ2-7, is GAGVSQSPSNKVTEKGKDVELRCDPISGHTALYWYRQSLGQGLEFLIYFQGNSAPDKSGLPSDRFSAERTGGSVSTLTIQRTQQEDSAVYLCASSLGAQTISYEQYFGPGTRLTVT.

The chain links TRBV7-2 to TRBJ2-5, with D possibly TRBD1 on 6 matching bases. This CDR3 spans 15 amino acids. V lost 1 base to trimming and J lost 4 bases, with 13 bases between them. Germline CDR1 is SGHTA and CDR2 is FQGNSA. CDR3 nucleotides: TGTGCCAGCAGCTTAGGGGCACAGGGCGGAGAGACCCAGTACTTC. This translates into CASSLGAQGGETQYF.

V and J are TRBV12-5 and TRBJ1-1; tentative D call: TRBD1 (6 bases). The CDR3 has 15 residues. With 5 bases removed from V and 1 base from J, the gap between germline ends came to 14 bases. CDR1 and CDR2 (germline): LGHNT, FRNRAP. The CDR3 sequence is CASGKNQGWNTEAFF. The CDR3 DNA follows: TGTGCTAGTGGTAAAAACCAGGGGTGGAACACTGAAGCTTTCTTT.

The DNA for the CDR3 is TGTGCCAGCAGTGACCGGGAAGGCCAGCCCCAGCATTTT. Residues: CASSDREGQPQHF. The rearrangement joins TRBV2 to TRBJ1-5; D is undetermined. CDR1 and CDR2 (germline): SNHLY, FYNNEI. The CDR3 runs to 13 residues. V lost 3 bases and J lost 7, with 10 bases in between.

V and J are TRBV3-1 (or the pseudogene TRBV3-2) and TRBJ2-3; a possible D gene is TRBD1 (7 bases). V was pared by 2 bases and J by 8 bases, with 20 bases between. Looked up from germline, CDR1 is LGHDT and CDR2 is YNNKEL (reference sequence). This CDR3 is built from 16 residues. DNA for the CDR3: TGTGCCAGCAGCCAATATGACAGGGAGGTGTCCTCTACGCAGTATTTT. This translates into CASSQYDREVSSTQYF.

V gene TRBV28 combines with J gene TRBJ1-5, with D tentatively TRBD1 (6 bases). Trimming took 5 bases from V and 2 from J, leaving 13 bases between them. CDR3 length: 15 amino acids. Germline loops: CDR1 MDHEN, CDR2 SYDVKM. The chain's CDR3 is CASSRPGAGNQPQHF. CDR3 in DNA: TGTGCCAGCAGTCGCCCAGGGGCCGGCAATCAGCCCCAGCATTTT.

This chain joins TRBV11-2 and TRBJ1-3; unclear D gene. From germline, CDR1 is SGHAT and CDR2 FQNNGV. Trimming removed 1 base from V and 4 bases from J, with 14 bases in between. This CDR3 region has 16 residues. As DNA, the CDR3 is TGTGCCAGCAGCTTAGGGGCTGGGCGACAAGGAAACACCATATATTTT. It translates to CASSLGAGRQGNTIYF.

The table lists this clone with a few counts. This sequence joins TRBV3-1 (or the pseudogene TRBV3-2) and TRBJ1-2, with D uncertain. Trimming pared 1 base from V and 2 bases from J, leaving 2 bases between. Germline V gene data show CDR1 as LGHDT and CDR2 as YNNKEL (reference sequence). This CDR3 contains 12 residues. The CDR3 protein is CASSQANYGYTF. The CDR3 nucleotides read TGTGCCAGCAGCCAAGCAAACTATGGCTACACCTTC.

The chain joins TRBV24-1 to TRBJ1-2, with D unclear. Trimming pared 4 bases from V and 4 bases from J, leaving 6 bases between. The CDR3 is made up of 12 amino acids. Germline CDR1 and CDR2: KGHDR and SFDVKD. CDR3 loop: CATSEGPYGYTF. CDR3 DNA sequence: TGTGCCACCAGTGAGGGCCCCTATGGCTACACCTTC.

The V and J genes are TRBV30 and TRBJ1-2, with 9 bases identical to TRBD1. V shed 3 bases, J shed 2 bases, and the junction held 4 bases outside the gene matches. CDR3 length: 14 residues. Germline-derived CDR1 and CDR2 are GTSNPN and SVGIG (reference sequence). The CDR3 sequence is CAWSGTGWNYGYTF. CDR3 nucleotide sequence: TGTGCCTGGAGCGGGACAGGGTGGAACTATGGCTACACCTTC.

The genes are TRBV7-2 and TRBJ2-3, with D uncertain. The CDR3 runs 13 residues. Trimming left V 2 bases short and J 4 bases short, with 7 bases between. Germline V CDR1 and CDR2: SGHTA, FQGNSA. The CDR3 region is CASSLLRSDTQYF. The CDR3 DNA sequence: TGTGCCAGCAGCTTATTGCGGTCAGATACGCAGTATTTT.

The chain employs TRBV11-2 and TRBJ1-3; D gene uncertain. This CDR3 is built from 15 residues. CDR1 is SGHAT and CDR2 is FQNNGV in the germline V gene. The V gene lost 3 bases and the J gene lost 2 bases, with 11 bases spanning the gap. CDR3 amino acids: CASSFGSGAGNTIYF. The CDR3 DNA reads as TGTGCCAGCAGCTTCGGCTCTGGGGCTGGAAACACCATATATTTT.

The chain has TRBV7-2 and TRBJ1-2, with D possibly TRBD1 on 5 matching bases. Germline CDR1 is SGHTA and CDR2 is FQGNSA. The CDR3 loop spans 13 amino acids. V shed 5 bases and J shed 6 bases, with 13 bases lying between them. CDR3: CASSPARADGYTF. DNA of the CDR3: TGTGCCAGCAGCCCTGCCAGGGCAGATGGCTACACCTTC.

CDR3 protein: CASSPGGANTEAFF. In DNA, the CDR3 is TGTGCCAGCTCACCGGGAGGGGCGAACACTGAAGCTTTCTTT. The chain uses TRBV18 and TRBJ1-1; D is possibly TRBD1 (5 bases). CDR1 is KGHSH and CDR2 is LQKENI in the germline V gene. This CDR3 has 14 amino acids. V was cut by 3 bases and J by 1 base, with 9 bases left in between.

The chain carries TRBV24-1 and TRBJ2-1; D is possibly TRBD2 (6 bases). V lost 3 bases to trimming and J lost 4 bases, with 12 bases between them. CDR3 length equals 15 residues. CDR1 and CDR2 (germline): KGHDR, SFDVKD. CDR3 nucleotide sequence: TGTGCCACCAGTGATCCCCCCCGGGGGTACAATGAGCAGTTCTTC. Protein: CATSDPPRGYNEQFF.

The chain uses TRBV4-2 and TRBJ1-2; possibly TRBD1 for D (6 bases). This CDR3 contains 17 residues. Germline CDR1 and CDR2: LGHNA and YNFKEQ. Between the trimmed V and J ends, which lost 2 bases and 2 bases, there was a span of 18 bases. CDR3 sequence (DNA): TGTGCCAGCAGCCAAAGGGACACAGAAATAATAAACTATGGCTACACCTTC. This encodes CASSQRDTEIINYGYTF.

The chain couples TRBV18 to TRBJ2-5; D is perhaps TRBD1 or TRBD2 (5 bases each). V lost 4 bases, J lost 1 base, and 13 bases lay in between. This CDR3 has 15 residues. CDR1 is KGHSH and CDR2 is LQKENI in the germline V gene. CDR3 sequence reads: CASSQSRGPQETQYF. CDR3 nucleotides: TGTGCCAGCTCACAAAGCCGGGGCCCCCAAGAGACCCAGTACTTC.

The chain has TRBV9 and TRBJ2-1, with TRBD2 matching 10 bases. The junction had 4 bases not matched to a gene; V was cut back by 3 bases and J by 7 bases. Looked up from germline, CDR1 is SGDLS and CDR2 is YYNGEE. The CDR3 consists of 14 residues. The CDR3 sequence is CASSASGSSNEQFF. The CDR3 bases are TGTGCCAGCAGCGCTAGCGGGAGTAGTAATGAGCAGTTCTTC.

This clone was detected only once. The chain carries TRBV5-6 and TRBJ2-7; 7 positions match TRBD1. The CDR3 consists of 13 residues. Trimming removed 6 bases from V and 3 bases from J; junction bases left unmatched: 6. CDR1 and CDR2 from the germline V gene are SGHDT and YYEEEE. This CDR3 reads CASTLGTVYEQYF. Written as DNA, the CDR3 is TGTGCCAGCACGTTAGGGACAGTCTACGAGCAGTACTTC.

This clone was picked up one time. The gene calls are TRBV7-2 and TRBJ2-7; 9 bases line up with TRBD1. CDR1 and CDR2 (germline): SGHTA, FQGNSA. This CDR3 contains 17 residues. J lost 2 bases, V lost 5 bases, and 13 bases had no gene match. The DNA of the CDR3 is TGTGCCAGCAGCATCACAGGGGGCGAACACAATACCTACGAGCAGTACTTC. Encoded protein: CASSITGGEHNTYEQYF.

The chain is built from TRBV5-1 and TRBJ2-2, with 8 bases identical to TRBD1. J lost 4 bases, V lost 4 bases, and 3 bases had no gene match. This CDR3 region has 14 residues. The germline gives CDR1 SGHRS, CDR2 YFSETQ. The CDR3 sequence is CASSNTGGTGELFF. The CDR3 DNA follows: TGCGCCAGCAGCAACACAGGGGGCACCGGGGAGCTGTTTTTT.

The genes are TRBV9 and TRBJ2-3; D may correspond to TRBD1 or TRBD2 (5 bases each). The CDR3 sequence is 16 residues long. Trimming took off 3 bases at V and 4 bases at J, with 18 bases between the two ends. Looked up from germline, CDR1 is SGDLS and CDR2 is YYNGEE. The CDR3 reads CASSARLPGTADTQYF. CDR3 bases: TGTGCCAGCAGCGCACGTCTCCCTGGGACGGCAGATACGCAGTATTTT.

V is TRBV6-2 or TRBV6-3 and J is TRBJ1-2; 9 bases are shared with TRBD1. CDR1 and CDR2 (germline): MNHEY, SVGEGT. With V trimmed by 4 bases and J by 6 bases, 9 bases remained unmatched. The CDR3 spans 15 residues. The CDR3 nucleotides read TGTGCCAGCAGTTTGCTCGGACAGGGGATGAATGGCTACACCTTC. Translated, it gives CASSLLGQGMNGYTF.